The clone carrying this T cell receptor beta chain was seen just once. Its antigen is as yet unknown. These data belong to a study of beta chain features in type 1 diabetes. As for the study in general: Healthy donors and patients had similar age, gender and cell yields. Across all samples, fewer than 140 million sorted cells were examined.

Looked up from germline, CDR1 is GTSNPN and CDR2 is SVGIG (reference sequence). The CDR3 spans 15 residues. The V end lost 3 bases, the J end lost 6 bases, and 18 bases lay between the germline ends. Whole-study results and caveats: In type 1 diabetes patients, VDJ junctions had fewer insertions; deletions at these junctions were more frequent. Shortening that was moderate but significant affected the TCRB CDR3s of Type 1 diabetes patients in all four CD4+ subsets.

Expressed TCRB transcripts got sequenced, as all isolated RNA was reverse transcribed. This table comes from immunoSEQ multiplex PCR, and its TCRdb copy is limited to in-frame clones, with some not included. The data show hundreds of thousands of clones, around 15% seen once. This clonotype was sampled from a man younger than 35 with type 1 diabetes. This chain connects TRBV30 to TRBJ1-5, with D hard to call. Sequenced sample: naive CD4+ T cells from blood. CDR3 DNA sequence: TGTGCCTGGAGGCCGGGATCAGGATTCGGTCAGCCCCAGCATTTT. It encodes CAWRPGSGFGQPQHF.